These 23 T cell receptor beta chains were sequenced from one sample in a study of blood T cell repertoires in COVID-19. The method was immunoSEQ multiplex PCR; TCRdb's version includes in-frame clones alone and lacks a portion of them. Among 250,000 to 300,000 clones listed, approximately 84% were seen once. Sequenced input: PBMCs or T cells enriched from blood (not recorded which). These receptors were collected from a man between 18 and 35 years old who had recovered from COVID-19.

CDR3 sequence (DNA): TGTGCCAGCAGTCCGGACCCGGGGGAGACCCAGTACTTC. Translating it yields CASSPDPGETQYF. The V gene is TRBV6-2 or TRBV6-3, the J gene TRBJ2-5; tentatively, D is TRBD2 (5 bases). This CDR3 has 13 residues. With 5 bases removed from V and 5 bases from J, the gap between germline ends came to 12 bases. Germline CDR1 MNHEY, CDR2 SVGEGT.

This rearrangement joins TRBV11-3 to TRBJ1-3, with D unclear. V shed 5 bases and J shed 0 bases, with 17 bases lying between them. CDR1 and CDR2 (germline): SGHNT, YENEEA. The CDR3 spans 17 residues. CDR3 DNA sequence: TGTGCCAGCAGCCGCGTCGGTGGTGCTTCCTCTGGAAACACCATATATTTT. This gives the protein CASSRVGGASSGNTIYF.

The rearrangement links TRBV4-1 to TRBJ1-2; possible D gene TRBD1, 5 bases. The CDR3 extends over 15 amino acids. The ends were cut back, 0 bases at V and 4 bases at J, with 12 bases in the middle. Germline loops: CDR1 MGHRA, CDR2 YSYEKL. CDR3 sequence: CASSQDLGVGYGYTF. CDR3 coding DNA: TGCGCCAGCAGCCAAGATCTAGGGGTTGGCTATGGCTACACCTTC.

With respect to this clone: Sequence at one end of the junction differs from germline and may be a read error. The chain has TRBV5-1 and TRBJ1-2; TRBD1 is a possible D gene (5 bases). This CDR3 has 12 residues. Germline values: CDR1 SGHRS, CDR2 YFSETQ. The CDR3 sequence: CASSPHLGGGLF. The CDR3, as DNA: TGCGCCAGCAGCCCACACTTGGGGGGAGGGCTATTC.

V is TRBV10-3 and J is TRBJ1-1; 8 bases agree with TRBD1. The J segment lost 6 bases and the V segment lost 7 bases, leaving 7 bases of the junction unmatched. CDR3 length: 13 residues. CDR1 is ENHRY, CDR2 SYGVKD, per germline. The CDR3: CAITGDRRAEAFF. The CDR3 DNA reads TGTGCCATCACCGGGGACAGGCGGGCTGAAGCTTTCTTT.

In regard to this clone: At one end, the junction sequence differs from germline, possibly due to a read error. The chain couples TRBV6-1 to TRBJ2-5, with 7 bases identical to TRBD2. Germline V CDR1 and CDR2: MNHNS, SASEGT. CDR3 size: 14 residues. The chain's CDR3 is CASSDRVAGTGANF. The DNA for the CDR3 is TGTGCCAGCAGTGATCGGGTAGCGGGCACTGGGGCCAACTTC.

V and J are TRBV27 and TRBJ2-2; D is uncertain. The length of the CDR3 is 14 residues. Germline lookup yields CDR1 MNHEY and CDR2 SMNVEV (reference sequence). Trimming cost V 4 bases and J 6 bases, with 12 bases left between them. CDR3 coding DNA: TGTGCCAGCAGTTCCCCTCTCTTCGCCGGGGAGCTGTTTTTT. Residues: CASSSPLFAGELFF.

The rearrangement joins TRBV5-1 to TRBJ2-3; D unresolved. V shed 0 bases and J shed 1 base, with 12 bases lying between them. The CDR3 is 16 amino acids. Germline values: CDR1 SGHRS, CDR2 YFSETQ. CDR3 sequence: CASSLASVAGTDTQYF. For the CDR3, the DNA is TGCGCCAGCAGCTTGGCCTCAGTGGCTGGCACAGATACGCAGTATTTT.

This chain uses TRBV2 with TRBJ2-2; tentatively, D is TRBD1 (5 bases). The CDR3 sequence is 16 residues long. Between the trimmed V and J ends, which lost 6 bases and 2 bases, there was a span of 16 bases. CDR1 is SNHLY, CDR2 FYNNEI, per germline. The CDR3 DNA is TGTGCCAGCAGCGGCAGGGTGGTACCCAACACCGGGGAGCTGTTTTTT. It codes for CASSGRVVPNTGELFF. Filled out from reference TRBV2 and TRBJ2-2, the complete variable domain reads EPEVTQTPSHQVTQMGQEVILRCVPISNHLYFYWYRQILGQKVEFLVSFYNNEISEKSEIFDDQFSVERPDGSNFTLKIRSTKLEDSAMYFCASSGRVVPNTGELFFGEGSRLTVL.

The chain combines TRBV19 with TRBJ1-5; D is perhaps TRBD1 (5 bases). CDR1 is LNHDA, CDR2 SQIVND, per germline (reference sequence). Trimming removed 7 bases at V and 5 bases at J, with 15 bases between. The CDR3 is 14 residues long. DNA of the CDR3: TGTGCCAGTACCCCATGGGGGGGTGATCAGCCCCAGCATTTT. Protein: CASTPWGGDQPQHF.

CDR3 in DNA: TGCAGCGTTGATGTTAGCGGGAGAGTATCCTACAATGAGCAGTTCTTC. It translates to CSVDVSGRVSYNEQFF. The V gene is TRBV29-1, the J gene TRBJ2-1, with 9 bases fitting TRBD2. This CDR3 region has 16 residues. Germline assignment: CDR1 SQVTM and CDR2 ANQGSEA. Germline trimming cut 3 bases from V and 1 base from J; bases unmatched to any gene: 7.

This chain links TRBV2 with TRBJ2-1, with a tentative D call TRBD2 (6 bases). This CDR3 spans 14 amino acids. The germline V and J ends were trimmed by 2 bases and 7 bases, with 12 bases remaining between them. In germline, CDR1 is SNHLY, CDR2 FYNNEI. CDR3: CASSERLALNEQFF. In nucleotides, the CDR3 is TGTGCCAGCAGTGAACGGCTAGCGTTGAATGAGCAGTTCTTC.

The V call is TRBV11-2, the J call TRBJ2-3, with D perhaps TRBD2 (7 bases). Looked up from germline, CDR1 is SGHAT and CDR2 is FQNNGV. Trimming took off 4 bases at V and 3 bases at J, with 14 bases between the two ends. The CDR3 is 15 amino acids. CDR3 nucleotides: TGTGCCAGCAGCTCCGGGGGGCTGGGTACAGATACGCAGTATTTT. Translated, it gives CASSSGGLGTDTQYF.

The chain uses TRBV3-1 (or the pseudogene TRBV3-2) and TRBJ1-6, with a tentative D call TRBD1 (5 bases). CDR3 length equals 16 residues. V was clipped by 1 base and J by 4 bases, with 11 bases between them. CDR1 and CDR2 from the germline V gene are LGHDT and YNNKEL (reference sequence). CDR3 nucleotides: TGTGCCAGCAGCCAAGTATCAGGGCCTTATAATTCACCCCTCCACTTT. Protein: CASSQVSGPYNSPLHF.

The gene calls are TRBV5-8 and TRBJ1-1, with D maybe TRBD1 (6 bases). V lost 1 base and J lost 0, with 16 bases in between. Germline loops: CDR1 SGHTS, CDR2 YDEGEE. This CDR3 is built from 17 residues. This chain's CDR3 is CASSLKRGHRMNTEAFF. As DNA, the CDR3 is TGTGCCAGCAGCTTGAAGAGGGGACATAGAATGAACACTGAAGCTTTCTTT.

The chain links TRBV2 to TRBJ2-2; D is ambiguous. The CDR3 spans 14 residues. Germline V gives CDR1 SNHLY, CDR2 FYNNEI. The V end lost 6 bases, the J end lost 4 bases, and 12 bases lay between the germline ends. For the CDR3, the DNA is TGTGCCAGCAGCTCCGCGGTCGTCACCGGGGAGCTGTTTTTT. It codes for CASSSAVVTGELFF.

This chain joins TRBV18 and TRBJ1-5; tentatively, D is TRBD1 (5 bases). CDR3 length: 15 amino acids. Germline V CDR1 and CDR2: KGHSH, LQKENI. Deletions cut 1 base from V and 2 bases from J, with 9 bases between. DNA of the CDR3: TGTGCCAGCTCACCACAGGACACACGCAATCAGCCCCAGCATTTT. Residues: CASSPQDTRNQPQHF. The full variable domain, its missing parts supplied by reference TRBV18 and TRBJ1-5, is NAGVMQNPRHLVRRRGQEARLRCSPMKGHSHVYWYRQLPEEGLKFMVYLQKENIIDESGMPKERFSAEFPKEGPSILRIQQVVRGDSAAYFCASSPQDTRNQPQHFGDGTRLSIL.

This clone was observed a few times. The V gene is TRBV9, the J gene TRBJ2-3; D not resolved. Germline CDR1 reads SGDLS; CDR2 reads YYNGEE. V was shortened by 0 bases and J by 4 bases, with 12 bases between the two germline ends. CDR3 length: 15 amino acids. The CDR3 DNA is TGTGCCAGCAGCGTAGGTGCAGGTTTCCCAGATACGCAGTATTTT. It codes for CASSVGAGFPDTQYF.

V and J are TRBV6-5 and TRBJ1-6, with D perhaps TRBD1 (5 bases). V was trimmed by 6 bases and J by 7 bases, leaving 10 bases between them. The CDR3 consists of 13 residues. From germline, CDR1 is MNHEY and CDR2 SVGAGI. CDR3 region: CASRRDGNSPLHF. The CDR3 nucleotides read TGTGCCAGCAGGCGGGACGGGAATTCACCCCTCCACTTT.

This clone was recorded a few times. The chain carries TRBV27 and TRBJ2-1, with 9 nucleotides matching TRBD2. The trim removed 10 bases at V and 0 bases at J, leaving 10 bases unmatched. CDR3 length: 16 amino acids. Germline values: CDR1 MNHEY, CDR2 SMNVEV (reference sequence). The DNA of the CDR3 is TGTGCCACTCAAGGAGCTAGCGGGGTCTCCTACAATGAGCAGTTCTTC. This codes for CATQGASGVSYNEQFF.

The chain employs TRBV7-9 and TRBJ1-1; tentatively, D is TRBD1 (5 bases). This CDR3 spans 14 amino acids. Trimming stripped 7 bases from V and 2 bases from J, with 14 bases between. Germline CDR1 reads SEHNR; CDR2 reads FQNEAQ (reference sequence). This CDR3 is CASIPIGGNTEAFF. CDR3 DNA: TGTGCCAGCATCCCTATCGGGGGAAACACTGAAGCTTTCTTT.

This chain links TRBV7-9 with TRBJ2-3; TRBD2 might be the D (7 bases). Germline V CDR1 and CDR2: SEHNR, FQNEAQ (reference sequence). The V gene lost 5 bases and the J gene lost 2 bases, with 17 bases spanning the gap. CDR3 length equals 16 residues. The CDR3 loop is CASSVLGGGSTDTQYF. DNA of the CDR3: TGTGCCAGCAGCGTCCTAGGGGGGGGTTCCACAGATACGCAGTATTTT.

CDR3 residues: CASTVGGARNYGYTF. CDR3 DNA sequence: TGTGCCAGCACCGTGGGAGGGGCGCGGAACTATGGCTACACCTTC. The rearrangement uses TRBV28 and TRBJ1-2; tentative D call: TRBD1 (5 bases). There are 15 residues in the CDR3. Germline loops: CDR1 MDHEN, CDR2 SYDVKM. V dropped 7 bases and J dropped 2 bases, with 17 bases sitting between them.